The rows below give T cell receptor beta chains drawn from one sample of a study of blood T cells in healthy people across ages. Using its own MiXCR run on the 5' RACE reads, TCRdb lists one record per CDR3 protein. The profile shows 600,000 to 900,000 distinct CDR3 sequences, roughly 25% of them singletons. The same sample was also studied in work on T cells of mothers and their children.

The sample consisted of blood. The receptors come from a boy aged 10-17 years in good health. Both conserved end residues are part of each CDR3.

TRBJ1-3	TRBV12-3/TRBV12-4	CASRPRWGSGNTIYF
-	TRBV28	CASSLYLSQGAFSYEQYF
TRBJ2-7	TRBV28	CASRPLAGSSYEQYF
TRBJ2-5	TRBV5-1	CASSPERGNTQETQYF
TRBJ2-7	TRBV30	CACVRGAEQYF
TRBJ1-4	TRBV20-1	CSASGSGQEKLFF
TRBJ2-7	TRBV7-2	CASSSRTSGGASYEQYF
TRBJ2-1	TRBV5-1	CASSSSGQEFYNEQFF
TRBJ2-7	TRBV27	CASSLRGTSGQYF
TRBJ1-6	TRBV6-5	CASSYGWQGGHPNSPLHF
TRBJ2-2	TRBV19	CARTTGTGDTGELFF
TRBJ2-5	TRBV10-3	CAISKPLAGRQFQETQYF
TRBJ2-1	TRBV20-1	CSAHGPGLNNEQFF
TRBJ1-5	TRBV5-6	CASSFYSNQPQHF